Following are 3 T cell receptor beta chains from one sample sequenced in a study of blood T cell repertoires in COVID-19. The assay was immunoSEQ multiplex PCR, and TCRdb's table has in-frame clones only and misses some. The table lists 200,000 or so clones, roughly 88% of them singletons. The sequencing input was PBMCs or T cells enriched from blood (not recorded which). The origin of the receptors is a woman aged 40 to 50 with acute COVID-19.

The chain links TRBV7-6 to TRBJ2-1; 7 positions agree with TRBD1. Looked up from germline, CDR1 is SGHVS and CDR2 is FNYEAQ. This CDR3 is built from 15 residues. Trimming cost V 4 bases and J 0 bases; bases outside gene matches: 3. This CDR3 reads CASSSTGSSYNEQFF. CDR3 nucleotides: TGTGCCAGCAGCTCGACAGGGAGCTCCTACAATGAGCAGTTCTTC.

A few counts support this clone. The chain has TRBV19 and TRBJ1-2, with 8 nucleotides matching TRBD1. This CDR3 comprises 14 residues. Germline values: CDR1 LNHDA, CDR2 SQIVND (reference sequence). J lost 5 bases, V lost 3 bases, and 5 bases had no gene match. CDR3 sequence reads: CASSMEDRGYGYTF. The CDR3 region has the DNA TGTGCCAGTAGTATGGAAGACAGGGGATATGGCTACACCTTC. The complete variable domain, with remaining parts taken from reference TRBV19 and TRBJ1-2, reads DGGITQSPKYLFRKEGQNVTLSCEQNLNHDAMYWYRQDPGQGLRLIYYSQIVNDFQKGDIAEGYSVSREKKESFPLTVTSAQKNPTAFYLCASSMEDRGYGYTFGSGTRLTVV.

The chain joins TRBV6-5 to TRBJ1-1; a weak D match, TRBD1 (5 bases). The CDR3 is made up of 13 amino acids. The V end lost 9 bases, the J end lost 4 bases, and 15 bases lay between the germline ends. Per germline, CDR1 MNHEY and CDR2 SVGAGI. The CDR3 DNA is TGTGCCAGTTTACAAAGGGGTGCCACTGAAGCTTTCTTT. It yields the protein CASLQRGATEAFF.